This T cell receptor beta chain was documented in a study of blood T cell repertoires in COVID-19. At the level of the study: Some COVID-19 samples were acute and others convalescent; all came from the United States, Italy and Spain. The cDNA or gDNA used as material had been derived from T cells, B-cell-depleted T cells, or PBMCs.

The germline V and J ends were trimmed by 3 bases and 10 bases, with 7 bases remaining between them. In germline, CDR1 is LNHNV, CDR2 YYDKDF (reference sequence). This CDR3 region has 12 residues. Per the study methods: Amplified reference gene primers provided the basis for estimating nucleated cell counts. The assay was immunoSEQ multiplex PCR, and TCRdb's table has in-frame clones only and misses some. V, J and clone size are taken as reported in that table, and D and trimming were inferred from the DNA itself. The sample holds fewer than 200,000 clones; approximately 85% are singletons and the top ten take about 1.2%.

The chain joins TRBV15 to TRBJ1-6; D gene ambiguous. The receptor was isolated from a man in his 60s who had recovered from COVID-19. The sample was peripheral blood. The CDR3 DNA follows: TGTGCCACCAGCAGTTCACTATCACCCCTCCACTTT. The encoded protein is CATSSSLSPLHF.